Listed below are T cell receptor beta chains from one sample, sequenced in a study of blood T cell repertoires in COVID-19. Repertoires were generated with immunoSEQ multiplex PCR, while TCRdb's copy carries only in-frame clones and drops some. The sample carries 110,000 to 150,000 clones, around 80% recorded once. Sequenced sample: peripheral blood. The receptors originated from a woman of 80 years or more in a cohort sampled during active or convalescent COVID-19. Each CDR3 is given with its conserved first and last residue. The order of the fields is CDR3 DNA, CDR3 protein, D gene, V gene, clone size, CDR3 length, J gene. The D gene is left open where the match is weak. Some rows have no size entry. The others give once, few or many, or a class for an expanded clone.

TGTGCCAGTACTCGCTCATCCGGGGATCCTGAAGCTTTCTTT	CASTRSSGDPEAFF	NA	TRBV19	NA	14	TRBJ1-1
TGCGCCAGCAGTTTCCGACAGGGGGCCGACCACTACGAGCAGTACTTC	CASSFRQGADHYEQYF	TRBD1	TRBV5-1	NA	16	TRBJ2-7
TGCGCCAGCAGCCAAGAAGGGGAGGGAAAGAAGTACTATGGCTACACCTTC	CASSQEGEGKKYYGYTF	NA	TRBV4-1	few	17	TRBJ1-2
TGCGCCAGCAGCCCGCAGGGTGGAAGCAATCAGCCCCAGCATTTT	CASSPQGGSNQPQHF	NA	TRBV5-1	NA	15	TRBJ1-5
TGTGCCAGCAGTGACAGGGGAACTAATGAAAAACTGTTTTTT	CASSDRGTNEKLFF	NA	TRBV2	NA	14	TRBJ1-4
TGTGCCAGCACCCTGGGGGGGACCACAGATACGCAGTATTTT	CASTLGGTTDTQYF	TRBD2	TRBV7-3	NA	14	TRBJ2-3
TGTGCCAGCAGTTTCGACAATAACTATGGCTACACCTTC	CASSFDNNYGYTF	NA	TRBV6-6	NA	13	TRBJ1-2
TGTGCCAGCTCACCACCGGGGAGGGTAAACACTGAAGCTTTCTTT	CASSPPGRVNTEAFF	NA	TRBV18	NA	15	TRBJ1-1
TGTGCCAGCAGCCTATGGACAGGAGTTGGCAATTCACCCCTCCACTTT	CASSLWTGVGNSPLHF	TRBD1	TRBV7-2	few	16	TRBJ1-6
TGTGCCAGTAGTACATACAGGGAAGGGAGCACTGAAGCTTTCTTT	CASSTYREGSTEAFF	NA	TRBV19	NA	15	TRBJ1-1
TGTGCCAGCAGCCGCGGCAGGGGCAATGAGCAGTTCTTC	CASSRGRGNEQFF	NA	TRBV7-3	NA	13	TRBJ2-1
TGTGCCAGCTCCCAAACCTCGACCCTAAGAGGGGGGCAGTATTTT	CASSQTSTLRGGQYF	NA	TRBV7-2	NA	15	TRBJ2-3
TGTGCCAGCAGCATCGGGGGATCCTCCTACAATGAGCAGTTCTTC	CASSIGGSSYNEQFF	NA	TRBV9	NA	15	TRBJ2-1
TGTGCCAGCTCACCACTCCAAGGGGCCTCCGGCGATTATGGCTACACCTTC	CASSPLQGASGDYGYTF	NA	TRBV18	NA	17	TRBJ1-2
TGTGCCAGCAGCCAGCGGAGACAGCACGAGCAGTACTTC	CASSQRRQHEQYF	NA	TRBV4-2	NA	13	TRBJ2-7
TGTGCCAGTAGTGCCAGACAGACTCGGGGGGCAAACACTGAAGCTTTCTTT	CASSARQTRGANTEAFF	NA	TRBV19	NA	17	TRBJ1-1
TGTGCCAGTAGTATGCCGGACGAGACAGGATTCCTACGAGGGGAGCTGTTTTTT	CASSMPDETGFLRGELFF	NA	TRBV19	NA	18	TRBJ2-2
TGTGCCAGCAGCTTTGTACTTGGAGGTGGCGAGCAGTACTTC	CASSFVLGGGEQYF	NA	TRBV11-2	NA	14	TRBJ2-7
TGTGCCAGCAGTTTTCAGGGCTTCTTCGACTTT	CASSFQGFFDF	NA	TRBV28	NA	11	TRBJ1-6
TGTGCCAGCAGTTGGGGGGTCCACAATGAGCAGTTCTTC	CASSWGVHNEQFF	NA	TRBV6-5	NA	13	TRBJ2-1
TGTGCCAGCAGTTGGACAGGGCGGAACACCGGGGAGCTGTTTTTT	CASSWTGRNTGELFF	TRBD1	TRBV9	NA	15	TRBJ2-2
TGTGCCAGCAGTTACGCTAACCCGACTGAAGCTTTCTTT	CASSYANPTEAFF	NA	TRBV6-5	NA	13	TRBJ1-1
TGTGCCAGCAGCTTAGGGAGGGAAAAACTGTTTTTT	CASSLGREKLFF	NA	TRBV7-9	NA	12	TRBJ1-4
TGTGCCAGCACGAGGGGGCCTTTATACGAGCAGTACTTC	CASTRGPLYEQYF	TRBD1	TRBV27	NA	13	TRBJ2-7
TGTGCCAGCAGTTACGCCGCCCGGAGGGCTAACTATGGCTACACCTTC	CASSYAARRANYGYTF	NA	TRBV6-2/TRBV6-3	NA	16	TRBJ1-2
TGTGCCAGCAGTCAGGGGGGTGGCGGTCAGCCCCAGCATTTT	CASSQGGGGQPQHF	TRBD1	TRBV2	NA	14	TRBJ1-5
TGTGCCAGCAGCCGGGACAGGGAAAACTACAATGAGCAGTTCTTC	CASSRDRENYNEQFF	TRBD1	TRBV7-2	many	15	TRBJ2-1
TGTGCCAGCCAGGGGACAGGGGAGGACACTGAAGCTTTCTTT	CASQGTGEDTEAFF	TRBD1	TRBV2	NA	14	TRBJ1-1
TGTGCCAGCAGCTTATATCTAGCCTTCCAAGAGACCCAGTACTTC	CASSLYLAFQETQYF	NA	TRBV7-2	NA	15	TRBJ2-5
TGTGCCAGCAATAGACAGGGGAACACTGAAGCTTTCTTT	CASNRQGNTEAFF	TRBD1	TRBV6-5	NA	13	TRBJ1-1
TGCGCCAGCAGCTTGGGGGGCCCAGATTTCCCCCTCCACTTT	CASSLGGPDFPLHF	NA	TRBV5-1	NA	14	TRBJ1-6
TGTGCCAGCAGCTTAGCCGGGACTAGCGGGGAGACCCAGTACTTC	CASSLAGTSGETQYF	TRBD2	TRBV7-9	NA	15	TRBJ2-5
TGTGCCAGCTCACCCCGGGGGGAAGCTAACTATGGCTACACCTTC	CASSPRGEANYGYTF	NA	TRBV18	NA	15	TRBJ1-2
TGTGCCAGCAGCTTAGCCCGCAGGGGGAAGAGAGATGGCTACACCTTC	CASSLARRGKRDGYTF	TRBD1	TRBV7-2	NA	16	TRBJ1-2
TGTGCCAGCTCACCAGGGGGGGACAATCAGCCCCAGCATTTT	CASSPGGDNQPQHF	NA	TRBV18	NA	14	TRBJ1-5
TGTGCCAGCAGCCATGGGACAGTGGTGGTTGAGCAGTTCTTC	CASSHGTVVVEQFF	TRBD1	TRBV3-1/TRBV3-2	once	14	TRBJ2-1
TGTGCCAGCAGCTTAGTTACAGAATTAATGGAGACCCAGTACTTC	CASSLVTELMETQYF	NA	TRBV7-9	NA	15	TRBJ2-5
TGCGCCAGCAGCTACCGGGACAGGGGGCAAGAGACCCAGTACTTC	CASSYRDRGQETQYF	TRBD1	TRBV5-1	NA	15	TRBJ2-5
TGTGCCAGCAGCCAGGGGGTATTAGCGGGGGCCTACAATGAGCAGTTCTTC	CASSQGVLAGAYNEQFF	TRBD2	TRBV7-6	NA	17	TRBJ2-1
TGTGCCAGCAGCTTGGGGCACCCCGGGGAGCTGTTTTTT	CASSLGHPGELFF	NA	TRBV7-2	NA	13	TRBJ2-2
TGCGCCAGCAGTGTGGACAGTACAGACTCTGAAGCTTTCTTT	CASSVDSTDSEAFF	NA	TRBV5-1	NA	14	TRBJ1-1
TGTGCCAGCAGTCTACAGGGGACGAGTGGCTACACCTTC	CASSLQGTSGYTF	TRBD1	TRBV27	NA	13	TRBJ1-2
TGCGCCAGCAGCCAAGAATGGTTACCGACTAATAATTCACCCCTCCACTTT	CASSQEWLPTNNSPLHF	NA	TRBV4-1	NA	17	TRBJ1-6
TGTGCCAGCAGCTTGTACTCGAGGGAAGAGACCCAGTACTTC	CASSLYSREETQYF	NA	TRBV5-6	NA	14	TRBJ2-5
TGTGCCAGCTCACCACCGACAGGGGGAGGGAACACTGAAGCTTTCTTT	CASSPPTGGGNTEAFF	TRBD1	TRBV18	few	16	TRBJ1-1
TGTGCCAGCTCACCTGGGGTCGACAGGGGTAGTAATAAAGCTTTCTTT	CASSPGVDRGSNKAFF	TRBD1	TRBV18	few	16	TRBJ1-1
TGTGCCAGCAGCTATCTCTATAATTCACCCCTCCACTTT	CASSYLYNSPLHF	NA	TRBV11-3	NA	13	TRBJ1-6
TGTGCCATCAGTGAGTCGGGAGGGGTTGGAAATGAGCAGTTCTTC	CAISESGGVGNEQFF	TRBD2	TRBV10-3	NA	15	TRBJ2-1
TGTGCCAGCTCACCACTAGGGACAGGGGATGGAAACTATGGCTACACCTTC	CASSPLGTGDGNYGYTF	TRBD1	TRBV18	NA	17	TRBJ1-2
TGTGCCAGCAAACTAGCGGGGGGGCCGGAGACCGGGGAGCTGTTTTTT	CASKLAGGPETGELFF	TRBD2	TRBV5-5	NA	16	TRBJ2-2
TGTGCCAGCAGCTTTAAAAATGAGCAGTTCTTC	CASSFKNEQFF	NA	TRBV7-9	NA	11	TRBJ2-1
TGCAGCGCCCGCAGGTATTGGGACAGGGGTAATGAGCAGTTCTTC	CSARRYWDRGNEQFF	TRBD1	TRBV29-1	NA	15	TRBJ2-1
TGTGCCAGCAAAACCGGGGGGCCGGGCACAGATACGCAGTATTTT	CASKTGGPGTDTQYF	NA	TRBV7-2	NA	15	TRBJ2-3
TGTGCCAGCAGCCACGGGACAGGGTTTCCTGGCGGGGAGCTGTTTTTT	CASSHGTGFPGGELFF	TRBD1	TRBV14	NA	16	TRBJ2-2